These 24 T cell receptor beta chains were all obtained from the same sample, sequenced in a study of lymphopenia after photon versus proton radiotherapy. Repertoires were generated with immunoSEQ multiplex PCR, while TCRdb's copy carries only in-frame clones and drops some. The sample carries 15,000 to 20,000 clones, 86% recorded once. The sample here was peripheral blood, taken from a patient treated with proton-based radiotherapy. These receptors came from a man between 70 and 80 years old with pancreatic cancer.

The gene calls are TRBV10-3 and TRBJ2-7; 9 bases are shared with TRBD1. CDR3 length: 16 residues. Germline assignment: CDR1 ENHRY and CDR2 SYGVKD. J lost 1 base, V lost 3 bases, and 7 bases had no gene match. The CDR3 DNA is TGTGCCATCAGTGACCCCGACAGGGGGGCTTCCTACGAGCAGTACTTC. The encoded protein is CAISDPDRGASYEQYF.

The chain links TRBV6-1 to TRBJ2-7; D may be TRBD1 or TRBD2 (6 bases each). With 5 bases removed from V and 6 bases from J, the gap between germline ends came to 20 bases. The CDR3 has 15 residues. The germline V gene encodes CDR1 MNHNS and CDR2 SASEGT. In DNA form, the CDR3 reads TGTGCCAGCAGTATGTCCGGGGGCGCCTCTCTCGAGCAGTACTTC. Translating it yields CASSMSGGASLEQYF.

The chain recombines TRBV23-1 with TRBJ1-2; no clear D. TRBV23-1 is recorded as an ORF, its role being uncertain. This CDR3 comprises 15 residues. The V gene lost 8 bases and the J gene lost 8 bases, with 24 bases spanning the gap. CDR3 nucleotide sequence: TGCGCCAGCTCCGCCATGGACGCCAACCTGAGGGGCTACACCTTC. Amino acid sequence: CASSAMDANLRGYTF.

The V and J genes are TRBV5-1 and TRBJ2-2, with 12 positions matching TRBD2. This CDR3 contains 16 residues. The V gene end was trimmed by 6 bases and the J gene end by 4 bases; junction bases not matched to a gene: 7. The germline gives CDR1 SGHRS, CDR2 YFSETQ. The CDR3 here is CASTLAGGRSTGELFF. The DNA for the CDR3 is TGCGCCAGCACCCTAGCGGGAGGGCGGAGCACCGGGGAGCTGTTTTTT.

The chain links TRBV11-1 to TRBJ2-1, with D perhaps matching TRBD2 (6 bases). This CDR3 spans 14 amino acids. In germline, CDR1 is SGHAT, CDR2 FQDESV (reference sequence). Trimming cost V 3 bases and J 4 bases, with 10 bases left between them. The DNA for the CDR3 is TGTGCCAGCAGCTTTAGGGACTTATACAATGAGCAGTTCTTC. It translates to CASSFRDLYNEQFF.

V usage is TRBV11-2 and J usage is TRBJ2-2, with 8 nucleotides matching TRBD2. The CDR3 is 16 amino acids. The trim removed 2 bases at V and 6 bases at J, leaving 8 bases unmatched. Germline CDR1 reads SGHAT; CDR2 reads FQNNGV. CDR3 protein: CASSLWGLGGAGELFF. The CDR3 DNA reads TGTGCCAGCAGCTTATGGGGACTAGGAGGTGCCGGGGAGCTGTTTTTT.

Here the CDR3 DNA reads TGTGCCAGCAGCCGGCGCGGAGTAGCGGGTTCCCAAGAGACCCAGTACTTC. It translates to CASSRRGVAGSQETQYF. The gene calls are TRBV11-2 and TRBJ2-5, with 7 nucleotides matching TRBD2. V was clipped by 5 bases and J by 1 base; unmatched bases: 13. CDR1 is SGHAT, CDR2 FQNNGV, per germline. CDR3 length: 17 residues.

The genes are TRBV28 and TRBJ2-1; TRBD2 aligns across 7 bases. Per germline, CDR1 MDHEN and CDR2 SYDVKM. V was clipped by 6 bases and J by 4 bases; unmatched bases: 21. The CDR3 covers 19 residues. CDR3 nucleotide sequence: TGTGCCAGCAGAGACACCAGGGTTCCTGCCGGGAGGTATTACAATGAGCAGTTCTTC. Amino acids: CASRDTRVPAGRYYNEQFF.

Written as DNA, the CDR3 is TGTGCCAGCAGTAGGGGGACAGCAAATGAAAAACTGTTTTTT. It is translated as CASSRGTANEKLFF. The chain has TRBV25-1 and TRBJ1-4, with TRBD1 identical over 7 bases. The V and J ends lost 5 bases and 5 bases, in that order; junction bases with no gene match: 5. The V gene's germline CDR1 is MGHDK and CDR2 SYGVNS. The CDR3 is 14 residues long.

The CDR3 protein is CASSLSGGREQYF. The CDR3 region has the DNA TGTGCCAGCAGCTTGTCAGGAGGTAGGGAGCAGTACTTC. The chain joins TRBV11-2 to TRBJ2-7; the D gene is possibly TRBD2 (5 bases). The germline CDR1 and CDR2 sequences are SGHAT and FQNNGV. The V and J ends lost 3 bases and 7 bases respectively, with 13 bases between them. The CDR3 totals 13 residues.

This clone was seen once. The V and J genes are TRBV30 and TRBJ2-7; the D gene is possibly TRBD2 (6 bases). Germline V CDR1 and CDR2: GTSNPN, SVGIG (reference sequence). V shed 0 bases and J shed 7 bases, with 16 bases lying between them. The CDR3 is made up of 14 amino acids. In DNA, the CDR3 is TGTGCCTGGAGTGTTCCGGCGGGATTGGGAGAGCAGTACTTC. Residues: CAWSVPAGLGEQYF.

This chain links TRBV25-1 with TRBJ1-5, with 7 bases aligning to TRBD1. V gave up 4 bases and J gave up 5 bases; unmatched junction bases: 8. CDR1 is MGHDK, CDR2 SYGVNS, per germline. The CDR3 has 15 residues. This CDR3 is CASSGDSRIDQPQHF. In nucleotides, the CDR3 is TGTGCCAGCAGTGGGGACAGCAGGATCGATCAGCCCCAGCATTTT. Looking up the rest from reference TRBV25-1 and TRBJ1-5 gives the full variable domain: EADIYQTPRYLVIGTGKKITLECSQTMGHDKMYWYQQDPGMELHLIHYSYGVNSTEKGDLSSESTVSRIRTEHFPLTLESARPSHTSQYLCASSGDSRIDQPQHFGDGTRLSIL.

V usage is TRBV19 and J usage is TRBJ2-3; no clear D. The V and J ends lost 9 bases and 5 bases respectively, with 18 bases between them. Germline values: CDR1 LNHDA, CDR2 SQIVND (reference sequence). The CDR3 is 14 residues long. The CDR3 sequence is CASTATYIQDTQYF. CDR3 in DNA: TGTGCCAGCACCGCGACATATATTCAAGATACGCAGTATTTT.

The chain combines TRBV5-5 with TRBJ2-7, with TRBD2 matching over 9 bases. There are 15 residues in the CDR3. The V segment lost 2 bases and the J segment 6 bases; nucleotides outside the gene matches: 9. Per germline, CDR1 SGHKS and CDR2 YYEKEE (reference sequence). The CDR3 nucleotides are TGTGCCAGCAGCTTTCGTAGCGGGAGAAATCGCGAGCAGTACTTC. Its translation: CASSFRSGRNREQYF.

The chain joins TRBV14 to TRBJ2-7, with 8 bases matching TRBD1. The germline V gene encodes CDR1 SGHDN and CDR2 FVKESK. The CDR3 spans 14 residues. V lost 0 bases and J lost 6; bases outside the gene matches: 4. Here the CDR3 reads CASSQDVTGAEQYF. In DNA, the CDR3 is TGTGCCAGCAGCCAAGATGTGACAGGGGCCGAGCAGTACTTC.

This chain connects TRBV2 to TRBJ1-5; D possibly corresponds to TRBD1 (5 bases). V lost 8 bases to trimming and J lost 7 bases, with 15 bases between them. CDR3 size: 13 residues. Germline V gene data show CDR1 as SNHLY and CDR2 as FYNNEI. The CDR3 nucleotides read TGTGCCAGCGTAAAGGGGCTGGGGCAGCCCCAGCATTTT. The encoded protein is CASVKGLGQPQHF.

The chain combines TRBV6-1 with TRBJ1-5; D is unclear. This CDR3 comprises 13 residues. Trimming stripped 5 bases from V and 6 bases from J, with 11 bases between. The germline V gene encodes CDR1 MNHNS and CDR2 SASEGT. The CDR3 protein is CASSNQVRQPQHF. The CDR3 region has the DNA TGTGCCAGCAGTAATCAGGTACGTCAGCCCCAGCATTTT.

This clone was seen a handful of times. V and J are TRBV4-2 and TRBJ2-2; 8 nucleotides line up with TRBD2. CDR3 length: 14 residues. With 4 bases clipped from V and 4 bases from J, the junction kept 2 bases outside the gene matches. Germline V lookup: CDR1 LGHNA, CDR2 YNFKEQ. The CDR3 reads CASSLGTSTGELFF. The CDR3 DNA is TGTGCCAGCAGCCTTGGGACTAGCACCGGGGAGCTGTTTTTT.

The sample holds a few counts of this clone. V is TRBV18 and J is TRBJ1-1; D possibly corresponds to TRBD1 (5 bases). The CDR3 is 15 residues long. The V end was cut by 2 bases, the J end by 7 bases, with 17 bases between. Germline CDR1 and CDR2: KGHSH and LQKENI. The CDR3 sequence is CASSPIFEGLGEAFF. In DNA form, the CDR3 reads TGTGCCAGCTCACCAATATTTGAGGGGCTTGGTGAAGCTTTCTTT.

The genes are TRBV19 and TRBJ2-7; D may be TRBD1 (7 bases). V was clipped by 3 bases and J by 5 bases, with 14 bases between them. CDR1 LNHDA and CDR2 SQIVND come from the germline V gene (reference sequence). This CDR3 is built from 14 residues. This chain's CDR3 is CASSMWQGGHEQYF. The CDR3 DNA reads as TGTGCCAGTAGTATGTGGCAGGGGGGACACGAGCAGTACTTC.

CDR3 protein: CAWSAGPVTEAFF. CDR3 coding DNA: TGTGCCTGGAGCGCCGGACCCGTAACTGAAGCTTTCTTT. The chain is built from TRBV30 and TRBJ1-1; D is uncertain. The germline V gene has CDR1 GTSNPN and CDR2 SVGIG (reference sequence). Trimming removed 3 bases from V and 5 bases from J, with 13 bases in between. The CDR3 runs to 13 residues.

The chain links TRBV6-1 to TRBJ2-1; the D is unclear. Deletions cut 2 bases from V and 10 bases from J, with 6 bases between. The CDR3 length is 11 residues. The germline V gene has CDR1 MNHNS and CDR2 SASEGT. This CDR3 is CASSEYWEQFF. The CDR3 coding sequence is TGTGCCAGCAGTGAATATTGGGAGCAGTTCTTC.

The chain has TRBV28 and TRBJ1-5, with D hard to call. The V gene lost 5 bases and the J gene lost 12 bases, with 11 bases spanning the gap. Looked up from germline, CDR1 is MDHEN and CDR2 is SYDVKM. The CDR3 extends over 11 amino acids. Here the CDR3 reads CASSPTRVQHF. For the CDR3, the DNA is TGTGCCAGCAGTCCTACACGGGTCCAGCATTTT.

CDR3 region: CASSLDGMATEAFF. CDR3 nucleotide sequence: TGTGCCAGCAGCTTGGATGGGATGGCCACTGAAGCTTTCTTT. V gene TRBV5-4 combines with J gene TRBJ1-1; D gene ambiguous. Trimming left V 0 bases short and J 4 bases short, with 10 bases between. Germline V gene sequence: CDR1 SGHNT, CDR2 YYREEE (reference sequence). The CDR3 extends over 14 amino acids.